These 9 T cell receptor beta chains were all obtained from the same sample, sequenced in a study of T cells after yellow fever vaccination. TCRdb reprocessed the 5' RACE reads via MiXCR and lists one record per CDR3 protein. The table shows hundreds of thousands of distinct CDR3 sequences, with 15% to 20% occurring only once. Sequencing used PBMCs, obtained 15 days after the yellow fever booster vaccination. These receptors were taken from a man aged 30 to 45 who received the YFV17D yellow fever vaccine.

The chain couples TRBV12-3 or TRBV12-4 to TRBJ2-5; 9 bases are a match to TRBD1. The V segment lost 3 bases and the J segment 2 bases; nucleotides outside the gene matches: 4. CDR3 length equals 15 residues. The CDR3 DNA is TGTGCCAGCAGTTTGGACAGGGGTTCGCAAGAGACCCAGTACTTC. Its protein product is CASSLDRGSQETQYF.

This clonotype was counted a few times. The rearrangement uses TRBV6-1 and TRBJ1-1; TRBD1 is a possible D gene (5 bases). There are 14 residues in the CDR3. Germline V gives CDR1 MNHNS, CDR2 SASEGT. V lost 5 bases to trimming and J lost 1 base, with 11 bases between them. Here the CDR3 reads CASSKQRGNTEAFF. The CDR3 coding sequence is TGTGCCAGCAGTAAACAGAGGGGGAACACTGAAGCTTTCTTT.

This clonotype has ten or more counts. The V and J genes are TRBV5-6 and TRBJ2-1; D gene ambiguous. V was cut by 4 bases and J by 5 bases, with 7 bases left in between. The CDR3 length is 12 residues. Germline CDR1 SGHDT, CDR2 YYEEEE. The CDR3 nucleotides read TGTGCCAGCAGCCGGCAGGACAATGAGCAGTTCTTC. Amino acids: CASSRQDNEQFF.

This chain joins TRBV6-5 and TRBJ2-1, with no clear D. The CDR3 runs 17 residues. CDR1 is MNHEY and CDR2 is SVGAGI in the germline V gene. Trimming stripped 2 bases from V and 2 bases from J, with 16 bases between. Here the CDR3 DNA reads TGTGCCAGCAGTTACCGAAGGGTAGGAACGACCTACAATGAGCAGTTCTTC. The encoded protein is CASSYRRVGTTYNEQFF.

This clonotype was seen a few times. The chain couples TRBV4-3 to TRBJ2-2; no definite D call. CDR3 length: 14 residues. Trimming stripped 0 bases from V and 4 bases from J, with 6 bases between. In germline, CDR1 is LGHNA, CDR2 YSLEER. The CDR3 DNA reads as TGCGCCAGCAGCCAAGATCCCTTCACCGGGGAGCTGTTTTTT. Translation gives CASSQDPFTGELFF.

The chain carries TRBV5-5 and TRBJ2-4, with D hard to call. CDR1 is SGHKS and CDR2 is YYEKEE in the germline V gene (reference sequence). The CDR3 runs to 18 residues. V lost 0 bases and J lost 1, with 17 bases in between. The CDR3 loop is CASSLGSNTQRAKNIQYF. The CDR3 DNA is TGTGCCAGCAGCTTGGGGTCAAACACCCAGAGGGCCAAAAACATTCAGTACTTC.

This clonotype was picked up many times. The chain uses TRBV18 and TRBJ1-5; weak D call: TRBD1 (5 bases). Deletions cut 9 bases from V and 7 bases from J, with 16 bases between. Germline V CDR1 and CDR2: KGHSH, LQKENI. There are 13 residues in the CDR3. The CDR3 sequence: CASSPDRNQPQHF. The CDR3 DNA is TGTGCCAGTAGTCCCGACAGAAACCAGCCCCAGCATTTT.

The V call is TRBV20-1, the J call TRBJ2-1, with D unresolved. V lost 6 bases and J lost 4, with 13 bases in between. Per germline, CDR1 DFQATT and CDR2 SNEGSKA (reference sequence). The CDR3 contains 13 residues. CDR3 nucleotide sequence: TGCAGTGCGCCACACGAAGATTACAATGAGCAGTTCTTC. Translating it yields CSAPHEDYNEQFF.

This clonotype was observed a handful of times. The chain links TRBV6-5 to TRBJ2-6, with D possibly TRBD1 on 6 matching bases. V gave up 2 bases and J gave up 2 bases, with 10 bases separating them. Germline assignment: CDR1 MNHEY and CDR2 SVGAGI. The CDR3 consists of 16 residues. In nucleotides, the CDR3 is TGTGCCAGCAGTTACAGTTCAGGGGCTGGGGCCAACGTCCTGACTTTC. It translates to CASSYSSGAGANVLTF.